What follows are 22 T cell receptor beta chains derived from one specimen sequenced in a study of T cell changes during pregnancy in multiple sclerosis (dated by TCRdb to about 2019). The library was generated by the immunoSEQ multiplex PCR assay. Drawn from immuneACCESS, this table holds only the in-frame rearrangements with V and J called that TCRdb kept. Clones are partly lost; checked studies trace under half to an unresolved V gene and leave the rest unexplained. The table for this sample lists approximately 36,000 clones; just over 90% of them were counted only once. The top ten constitute 0.41% of the sample. Sequencing used CD4+ T cells from peripheral blood mononuclear cells, obtained in the first trimester of pregnancy. The receptor set was obtained from a female donor with multiple sclerosis, enrolled in a pregnancy study.

The CDR3 coding sequence is TGTGCCAGCAGCTTAGCGGGGACTGAAGCTTTCTTT. The encoded protein is CASSLAGTEAFF. The J gene is TRBJ1-1, the V gene TRBV11-2; D is uncertain. Germline assignment: CDR1 SGHAT and CDR2 FQNNGV. The CDR3 length is 12 residues. Trimming removed 1 base from V and 5 bases from J, with 5 bases in between.

The V gene is TRBV7-9, the J gene TRBJ2-3; perhaps TRBD2 as D (6 bases). V lost 4 bases and J 3 bases, leaving 14 bases between the germline ends. This CDR3 has 15 amino acids. Germline CDR1 SEHNR, CDR2 FQNEAQ (reference sequence). The CDR3 region is CASSSRRGGTDTQYF. The CDR3 DNA is TGTGCCAGCAGCTCTAGGAGGGGCGGAACAGATACGCAGTATTTT. The whole variable domain, filled in from reference TRBV7-9 and TRBJ2-3, reads DTGVSQNPRHKITKRGQNVTFRCDPISEHNRLYWYRQTLGQGPEFLTYFQNEAQLEKSRLLSDRFSAERPKGSFSTLEIQRTEQGDSAMYLCASSSRRGGTDTQYFGPGTRLTVL.

The chain recombines TRBV19 with TRBJ2-3; weak D call: TRBD1 (5 bases). V was cut by 7 bases and J by 2 bases, with 19 bases left in between. There are 16 residues in the CDR3. Per the germline V gene, CDR1 is LNHDA and CDR2 is SQIVND (reference sequence). The CDR3 spells CASKGPSDRATDTQYF. CDR3 nucleotides: TGTGCCAGTAAGGGGCCGTCAGATAGGGCCACAGATACGCAGTATTTT.

The V and J genes are TRBV7-9 and TRBJ2-7; 7 bases are a match to TRBD2. The CDR3 has 15 amino acids. The V gene's germline CDR1 is SEHNR and CDR2 FQNEAQ (reference sequence). With V trimmed by 6 bases and J by 0 bases, 8 bases remained unmatched. The CDR3 reads CASSLSGSSSYEQYF. Here the CDR3 DNA reads TGTGCCAGCAGTCTTAGCGGGTCGAGCTCCTACGAGCAGTACTTC.

This chain connects TRBV2 to TRBJ1-1; the D is unclear. V was shortened by 7 bases and J by 0 bases, with 9 bases between the two germline ends. Germline assignment: CDR1 SNHLY and CDR2 FYNNEI. CDR3 length equals 13 residues. The CDR3 nucleotides are TGTGCCAGCACTCCGGAGATGAACACTGAAGCTTTCTTT. Residues: CASTPEMNTEAFF.

This clone occurred once. This chain connects TRBV27 to TRBJ2-1; D possibly corresponds to TRBD2 (6 bases). Germline lookup yields CDR1 MNHEY and CDR2 SMNVEV (reference sequence). The CDR3 consists of 13 residues. The V end lost 5 bases, the J end lost 8 bases, and 13 bases lay between the germline ends. CDR3 bases: TGTGCCAGCAGTCGTGGGACTGATTATGAGCAGTTCTTC. This translates into CASSRGTDYEQFF.

The chain employs TRBV4-1 and TRBJ2-1, with D possibly matching TRBD2 (5 bases). The CDR3 has 15 amino acids. The germline gives CDR1 MGHRA, CDR2 YSYEKL. V gave up 0 bases and J gave up 9 bases, with 15 bases separating them. CDR3 sequence reads: CASSQEGVSDGEQFF. CDR3 nucleotides: TGCGCCAGCAGCCAAGAGGGAGTTAGCGATGGTGAGCAGTTCTTC.

The chain is built from TRBV5-4 and TRBJ2-7; 7 nucleotides align to TRBD2. Per the germline V gene, CDR1 is SGHNT and CDR2 is YYREEE (reference sequence). The V and J ends lost 0 bases and 2 bases, in that order; junction bases with no gene match: 8. The length of the CDR3 is 16 residues. CDR3: CASSLDLAGVPYEQYF. Written as DNA, the CDR3 is TGTGCCAGCAGCTTGGATTTGGCGGGGGTACCCTACGAGCAGTACTTC.

The chain couples TRBV12-5 to TRBJ1-2; 9 nucleotides agree with TRBD1. Trimming took 6 bases from V and 4 from J; bases not matched to a gene: 9. The CDR3 covers 15 residues. Germline V CDR1 and CDR2: LGHNT, FRNRAP. The CDR3 DNA reads as TGTGCTAGTGGGGGGGGACAGGGTCTTTTCTATGGCTACACCTTC. Its translation: CASGGGQGLFYGYTF.

The rearrangement joins TRBV28 to TRBJ2-7, with a weak D call TRBD2 (6 bases). Looked up from germline, CDR1 is MDHEN and CDR2 is SYDVKM. The CDR3 length is 14 residues. V lost 7 bases, J lost 3 bases, and 16 bases lay in between. CDR3 region: CASTETRVLYEQYF. The CDR3 nucleotides are TGTGCCAGCACGGAGACTAGAGTGCTCTACGAGCAGTACTTC.

The chain couples TRBV7-3 to TRBJ2-1; 7 bases map to TRBD2. The trim removed 5 bases at V and 6 bases at J, leaving 4 bases unmatched. The CDR3 has 13 amino acids. Germline CDR1 and CDR2: SGHTA and FQGTGA. CDR3 sequence: CASSSGTLNEQFF. The CDR3 nucleotides are TGTGCCAGCAGCAGCGGGACTCTCAATGAGCAGTTCTTC.

This sequence joins TRBV30 and TRBJ1-1; 7 bases align to TRBD1. With 3 bases clipped from V and 2 bases from J, the junction kept 6 bases outside the gene matches. The CDR3 covers 14 residues. Germline CDR1 reads GTSNPN; CDR2 reads SVGIG (reference sequence). The CDR3 DNA is TGTGCCTGGAGGGCAGGGGGACCTAACACTGAAGCTTTCTTT. Translated, it gives CAWRAGGPNTEAFF.

V is TRBV10-1 and J is TRBJ2-5, with 10 bases matching TRBD2. V gave up 0 bases and J gave up 4 bases; unmatched junction bases: 5. CDR1 and CDR2 from the germline V gene are WNHNN and SYGVQD (reference sequence). This CDR3 spans 16 amino acids. CDR3 residues: CASSESRLAGPETQYF. The CDR3, as DNA: TGCGCCAGCAGTGAGTCGAGACTAGCGGGTCCAGAGACCCAGTACTTC.

The rearrangement links TRBV6-1 to TRBJ2-1, with 12 nucleotides matching TRBD2. The CDR3 loop spans 17 amino acids. With 3 bases clipped from V and 4 bases from J, the junction kept 7 bases outside the gene matches. CDR1 and CDR2 (germline): MNHNS, SASEGT. The CDR3 sequence: CASSDPRTSGVYNEQFF. The CDR3 nucleotides read TGTGCCAGCAGTGACCCGAGGACTAGCGGGGTGTACAATGAGCAGTTCTTC.

The chain is built from TRBV5-6 and TRBJ2-5; TRBD2 matches at 11 bases. The CDR3 sequence is 18 residues long. V shed 2 bases and J 0 bases; nucleotides not matched to a gene: 9. The V gene's germline CDR1 is SGHDT and CDR2 YYEEEE. Here the CDR3 reads CASSLLGTSGSYQETQYF. CDR3 coding DNA: TGTGCCAGCAGCTTATTAGGGACTAGCGGTTCGTACCAAGAGACCCAGTACTTC.

This chain links TRBV11-1 with TRBJ2-7; 10 bases line up with TRBD1. Germline CDR1 and CDR2: SGHAT and FQDESV (reference sequence). The CDR3 has 14 residues. Trimming at V came to 3 bases and at J to 4 bases, leaving 3 bases not matched to a gene. CDR3 region: CASSLRTGGYEQYF. The CDR3 bases are TGTGCCAGCAGCTTGCGGACAGGGGGTTACGAGCAGTACTTC.

This sequence joins TRBV7-6 and TRBJ2-7, with D possibly being TRBD2 (7 bases). The V end was cut by 1 base, the J end by 2 bases, with 12 bases between. CDR3 length: 15 residues. The germline gives CDR1 SGHVS, CDR2 FNYEAQ. CDR3 residues: CASSLEGGSTYEQYF. The CDR3 nucleotides read TGTGCCAGCAGCTTAGAGGGGGGGTCGACCTACGAGCAGTACTTC.

V usage is TRBV19 and J usage is TRBJ1-4; no clear D. The ends were cut back, 1 base at V and 0 bases at J, with 12 bases in the middle. The CDR3 length is 17 residues. CDR1 and CDR2 from the germline V gene are LNHDA and SQIVND (reference sequence). CDR3 in amino acids: CASSIVRFSATNEKLFF. DNA for the CDR3: TGTGCCAGTAGTATAGTCCGGTTTAGTGCAACTAATGAAAAACTGTTTTTT.

The chain's CDR3 is CASSWGQEGTQYF. The CDR3 DNA reads TGTGCCAGCAGCTGGGGACAGGAAGGGACCCAGTACTTC. The chain is built from TRBV5-4 and TRBJ2-5; TRBD1 aligns across 8 bases. The CDR3 extends over 13 amino acids. J gave up 7 bases and V 3 bases, and 5 bases lay outside the gene matches. Per the germline V gene, CDR1 is SGHNT and CDR2 is YYREEE (reference sequence). The full variable domain, its missing parts supplied by reference TRBV5-4 and TRBJ2-5, is ETGVTQSPTHLIKTRGQQVTLRCSSQSGHNTVSWYQQALGQGPQFIFQYYREEENGRGNFPPRFSGLQFPNYSSELNVNALELDDSALYLCASSWGQEGTQYFGPGTRLLVL.

The chain couples TRBV5-1 to TRBJ2-2; perhaps TRBD2 as D (5 bases). The germline V gene encodes CDR1 SGHRS and CDR2 YFSETQ. The ends were cut back, 0 bases at V and 4 bases at J, with 7 bases in the middle. The CDR3 has 14 amino acids. CDR3 in amino acids: CASSLGSGTGELFF. The CDR3 DNA sequence: TGCGCCAGCAGCTTGGGAAGCGGCACCGGGGAGCTGTTTTTT.

The chain is built from TRBV7-2 and TRBJ2-3, with D perhaps TRBD2 (5 bases). Germline V gene lookup returns CDR1 SGHTA and CDR2 FQGNSA. The CDR3 is 15 amino acids. V was shortened by 1 base and J by 2 bases, with 10 bases between the two germline ends. The CDR3 bases are TGTGCCAGCAGCTTAGGCGCGCGGGTCACAGATACGCAGTATTTT. Protein sequence: CASSLGARVTDTQYF.

J is TRBJ2-1 and V is TRBV6-7; D may be TRBD2 (6 bases). TRBV6-7 is an ORF, and what it does is uncertain. The CDR3 is 15 amino acids. The V end lost 5 bases, the J end lost 3 bases, and 14 bases lay between the germline ends. The CDR3 here is CASSTSSEYYNEQFF. CDR3 sequence (DNA): TGTGCCAGCAGTACCTCTAGCGAATACTACAATGAGCAGTTCTTC.